Listed below are T cell receptor beta chains from one sample, sequenced in a study of T-cell memory formation after mild COVID-19. TCRdb re-called the 5' RACE reads through MiXCR, storing one row per CDR3 protein. Here the sample spans about 470,000 distinct CDR3 sequences, 20% to 30% being singletons. The specimen was PBMCs or a T cell subset sorted from them (not recorded which). The receptor set was obtained from an adult woman who had mild COVID-19 (a few samples of this study predate the infection). Cell type and time point are not known. Both conserved end residues are part of each CDR3. D genes are given only for firm matches. Rows may omit the clone size; those that give it use once, few, many or a size class.

d_call,j_call,v_call,clone_size,cdr3_nt,cdr3_aa
-,TRBJ1-2,TRBV6-5,few,TGTGCCAGCAGTTACTCGAGCGGGGTCGGCCTTAACTATGGCTACACCTTC,CASSYSSGVGLNYGYTF
-,TRBJ2-5,TRBV7-9,few,TGTGCCAGCAGCCTCCGGGACGATTGGACCCAGTACTTC,CASSLRDDWTQYF
TRBD1,TRBJ2-7,TRBV2,-,TGTGCCAGCAGTGATGCCCAGGGGGCGCGTCGGGAGCAGTACTTC,CASSDAQGARREQYF
TRBD1,TRBJ2-5,TRBV19,-,TGTGCCAGTAGTTTGGGACAGGGTTCTTACGCCCAGTACTTC,CASSLGQGSYAQYF
-,TRBJ2-1,TRBV20-1,few,TGCAGTGCTAGCGTTGGGACTTCGAACTACAATGAGCAGTTCTTC,CSASVGTSNYNEQFF
-,TRBJ1-1,TRBV7-6,few,TGTGCCAGCAGTCCATTCAACCGCGCTGAAGCTTTCTTT,CASSPFNRAEAFF
TRBD2,TRBJ2-1,TRBV29-1,few,TGCAGCGTTGCCCTCGTCGGGACTAGCGGGAGTATCTACAATGAGCAGTTCTTC,CSVALVGTSGSIYNEQFF
-,TRBJ2-1,TRBV4-1,-,TGCGCCAGCAGCCAAAAGGGAACAGCGAGCTACAATGAGCAGTTCTTC,CASSQKGTASYNEQFF
-,TRBJ1-4,TRBV3-1,few,TGTGCCAGCAGGGACGGACAGCCAAATGAAAAACTGTTTTTT,CASRDGQPNEKLFF
-,TRBJ1-5,TRBV24-1,-,TGTGCCACCAGTGATAGAGGGGGCAATCAGCCCCAGCATTTT,CATSDRGGNQPQHF
-,TRBJ2-3,TRBV20-1,few,TGCAGTGCTAGAGGCGGGACCCACACAGATACGCAGTATTTT,CSARGGTHTDTQYF
-,TRBJ2-2,TRBV6-1,-,TGTGCCAGCACCGCGGGTCAGCACACCGGGGAGCTGTTTTTT,CASTAGQHTGELFF
TRBD1,TRBJ1-1,TRBV11-2,-,TGTGCCAGCAGCCGTGACAGGGTGGACACTGAAGCTTTCTTT,CASSRDRVDTEAFF
TRBD1,TRBJ2-5,TRBV14,-,TGTGCCAGCAGCCGGCCCGGGACAGGGATGCAGACCCAGTACTTC,CASSRPGTGMQTQYF
TRBD1,TRBJ2-1,TRBV15,many,TGTGCCACCAGCTCCCGACAGGGACCATACAATGAGCAGTTCTTC,CATSSRQGPYNEQFF
TRBD2,TRBJ2-3,TRBV7-2,-,TGTGCCAGCAGCTTCCCGCAACTAGCGGGGAGGACAGATACGCAGTATTTT,CASSFPQLAGRTDTQYF
-,TRBJ2-2,TRBV9,-,TGTGCCAGCAGCGTTTCTCCCGGGGAGCTGTTTTTT,CASSVSPGELFF
-,TRBJ2-3,TRBV12-3/TRBV12-4,-,TGTGCCAGCACCCTCGGGGGGCGCACAGATACGCAGTATTTT,CASTLGGRTDTQYF
-,TRBJ1-1,TRBV6-4,-,TGTGCCAGCAGTGACTCGAGGCAGGGTACTGAAGCTTTCTTT,CASSDSRQGTEAFF
TRBD2,TRBJ2-2,TRBV29-1,few,TGCAGCGTTGTGACTAGCTCAATTTCCGGGGAGCTGTTTTTT,CSVVTSSISGELFF
TRBD2,TRBJ2-3,TRBV12-3/TRBV12-4,-,TGTGCCAGCAGTTTAGTTGGGCGGGGGGGCACAGATACGCAGTATTTT,CASSLVGRGGTDTQYF
TRBD1,TRBJ1-5,TRBV5-5,few,TGTGCCAGCAGCTTTTCAGGGGGTCCCAATCAGCCCCAGCATTTT,CASSFSGGPNQPQHF
TRBD1,TRBJ1-6,TRBV7-8,-,TGTGCCAGCAGCCACACCCGAAGACAGGGGCTTAATTCACCCCTCCACTTT,CASSHTRRQGLNSPLHF